This TCR beta chain was found in a study of fetal regulatory T cell absence and autoimmunity. Repertoires were generated with immunoSEQ multiplex PCR, while TCRdb's copy carries only in-frame clones and drops some. This repertoire shows more than 85,000 clones, less than 80% found once; its top ten account for 2%. Of note for this clone: Its matching antigen is unknown.

Broader study findings: In IPEX syndrome, oligoclonal enrichment was read as supporting prenatal antigen-driven autoimmunity in the pancreas.

The specimen sequenced was pancreas tissue. The source of this sequence is a male donor with IPEX syndrome.

CDR3 coding DNA: TGTGCCAGCAGCCTTGGAAGGGACACTGAAGCTTTCTTT. It translates to CASSLGRDTEAFF. The rearrangement joins TRBV5-4 to TRBJ1-1, with D unclear. Germline CDR1 is SGHNT and CDR2 is YYREEE (reference sequence). The CDR3 is 13 amino acids. The V and J ends lost 4 bases and 3 bases respectively, with 10 bases between them.